The 32 T cell receptor beta chains below were found in one sample sequenced in a study of memory CD4+ T cells and cytomegalovirus serostatus. Single viable CD3+CD4+CD8-CD45RO+ cells were sorted as the memory CD4+ T cells. Sequencing used immunoSEQ multiplex PCR; TCRdb keeps in-frame clones, though not all of them. Of tens of thousands of clones in the sample, less than 85% were seen once. Input material: memory CD4+ T cells from blood. Every receptor here comes from an adult in good health and CMV-seronegative. Some clones in this sample may be carry-over from other donors' samples.

The chain couples TRBV7-3 to TRBJ2-7, with 11 bases that match TRBD2. The CDR3 covers 15 residues. J gave up 5 bases and V 2 bases, and 5 bases lay outside the gene matches. Germline V gene lookup returns CDR1 SGHTA and CDR2 FQGTGA. Here the CDR3 DNA reads TGTGCCAGCAGCTTAGGTACTAGCGGGAGAGACGAGCAGTACTTC. Amino acids: CASSLGTSGRDEQYF.

The chain uses TRBV28 and TRBJ1-1; the match to TRBD1 covers 7 bases. This CDR3 contains 12 residues. The germline CDR1 and CDR2 sequences are MDHEN and SYDVKM. The CDR3 spells CVLQGRDTEAFF. The CDR3 nucleotides are TGTGTCCTACAGGGGCGGGACACTGAAGCTTTCTTT.

This chain links TRBV5-1 with TRBJ2-1; 11 bases map to TRBD2. V lost 0 bases to trimming and J lost 9 bases; unmatched junction nucleotides: 11. CDR3 length equals 17 residues. CDR1 is SGHRS and CDR2 is YFSETQ in the germline V gene. CDR3 loop: CASSLGGTSGSRGEQFF. CDR3 nucleotides: TGCGCCAGCAGCTTGGGGGGGACTAGCGGTTCTCGGGGTGAGCAGTTCTTC. The variable domain in full, completed from reference TRBV5-1 and TRBJ2-1, reads KAGVTQTPRYLIKTRGQQVTLSCSPISGHRSVSWYQQTPGQGLQFLFEYFSETQRNKGNFPGRFSGRQFSNSRSEMNVSTLELGDSALYLCASSLGGTSGSRGEQFFGPGTRLTVL.

The V and J genes are TRBV28 and TRBJ1-4; D is uncertain. CDR1 and CDR2 from the germline V gene are MDHEN and SYDVKM. V lost 5 bases to trimming and J lost 0 bases, with 7 bases between them. CDR3 length equals 14 residues. The CDR3 DNA follows: TGTGCCAGCAGTGGCCCTGCAACTAATGAAAAACTGTTTTTT. It yields the protein CASSGPATNEKLFF.

In nucleotides, the CDR3 is TGCGCCAGCAGCCGGGACAGGGGTCCTGGCGAGCAGTACTTC. It codes for CASSRDRGPGEQYF. The rearrangement links TRBV4-3 to TRBJ2-7; 10 bases map to TRBD1. Losses at the gene ends were 4 bases for V and 6 bases for J; bases not matched to a gene: 6. Germline V gene lookup returns CDR1 LGHNA and CDR2 YSLEER. CDR3 size: 14 residues.

This clone was found once. The chain joins TRBV7-8 to TRBJ2-4, with 7 bases aligning to TRBD2. CDR3 size: 13 residues. J gave up 15 bases and V 5 bases, and 13 bases lay outside the gene matches. The V gene's germline CDR1 is SGHVS and CDR2 FQNEAQ. CDR3 residues: CASSETLAFYPYF. The CDR3 DNA reads TGTGCCAGCAGCGAAACACTAGCGTTCTATCCGTACTTC.

The CDR3 loop is CASSPRRNTGELFF. CDR3 coding DNA: TGTGCCAGCAGCCCAAGACGGAACACCGGGGAGCTGTTTTTT. The V and J genes are TRBV7-9 and TRBJ2-2; D not resolved. V lost 5 bases and J lost 1, with 8 bases in between. From germline, CDR1 is SEHNR and CDR2 FQNEAQ (reference sequence). The CDR3 runs to 14 residues.

The chain links TRBV25-1 to TRBJ1-3; D uncertain. This CDR3 is built from 15 residues. V lost 2 bases, J lost 1 base, and 9 bases lay in between. Germline CDR1 reads MGHDK; CDR2 reads SYGVNS. The DNA for the CDR3 is TGTGCCAGCAGTGAAAACGGCCTGTCTGGAAACACCATATATTTT. Translated, it gives CASSENGLSGNTIYF.

The chain recombines TRBV9 with TRBJ1-2, with TRBD1 matching 7 bases. From germline, CDR1 is SGDLS and CDR2 YYNGEE. The CDR3 has 14 amino acids. Losses at the gene ends were 4 bases for V and 4 bases for J; bases not matched to a gene: 7. CDR3: CASSPGTEGYGYTF. The DNA for the CDR3 is TGTGCCAGCAGCCCCGGGACAGAAGGCTATGGCTACACCTTC.

This chain uses TRBV7-9 with TRBJ2-3, with a tentative D call TRBD1 (6 bases). Germline CDR1 SEHNR, CDR2 FQNEAQ (reference sequence). V lost 3 bases and J lost 4, with 14 bases in between. This CDR3 is 15 amino acids long. CDR3 nucleotides: TGTGCCAGCAGCTTGGGGGCAGGAGTAGCAGATACGCAGTATTTT. Protein: CASSLGAGVADTQYF.

The chain couples TRBV9 to TRBJ1-1; TRBD1 aligns across 7 bases. This CDR3 spans 18 amino acids. The V and J ends lost 3 bases and 1 base, in that order; junction bases with no gene match: 15. Germline-derived CDR1 and CDR2 are SGDLS and YYNGEE. CDR3 amino acids: CASSAKGGPTGANTEAFF. CDR3 DNA: TGTGCCAGCAGCGCGAAAGGTGGGCCTACAGGGGCGAACACTGAAGCTTTCTTT.

The gene calls are TRBV5-6 and TRBJ2-2, with D uncertain. This CDR3 has 17 amino acids. Per germline, CDR1 SGHDT and CDR2 YYEEEE. V lost 0 bases, J lost 4 bases, and 16 bases lay in between. In DNA, the CDR3 is TGTGCCAGCAGCTTGGGTATCGGCGCCCTCCGCACCGGGGAGCTGTTTTTT. This sequence encodes CASSLGIGALRTGELFF.

CDR3 in DNA: TGTGCCAGTAGTATTGGGGTCTATCAGCCCCAGCATTTT. It yields the protein CASSIGVYQPQHF. V and J are TRBV19 and TRBJ1-5; the D is unclear. The CDR3 is 13 amino acids. Germline loops: CDR1 LNHDA, CDR2 SQIVND (reference sequence). The ends were cut back, 3 bases at V and 5 bases at J, with 8 bases in the middle. Full variable domain (missing parts from reference TRBV19 and TRBJ1-5): DGGITQSPKYLFRKEGQNVTLSCEQNLNHDAMYWYRQDPGQGLRLIYYSQIVNDFQKGDIAEGYSVSREKKESFPLTVTSAQKNPTAFYLCASSIGVYQPQHFGDGTRLSIL.

This clone came up a few times. The chain joins TRBV2 to TRBJ2-7; either TRBD1 or TRBD2 may supply D (6 bases each). In germline, CDR1 is SNHLY, CDR2 FYNNEI. This CDR3 region has 13 residues. The germline V and J ends were trimmed by 5 bases and 10 bases, with 18 bases remaining between them. The CDR3 reads CASSQTGGIVQYF. The CDR3 DNA reads TGTGCCAGCAGTCAGACAGGAGGGATCGTACAGTACTTC.

The J gene is TRBJ2-1, the V gene TRBV5-1; 8 bases match TRBD2. Trimming took 4 bases from V and 6 from J; bases not matched to a gene: 9. CDR3 length: 15 residues. Germline V lookup: CDR1 SGHRS, CDR2 YFSETQ. CDR3 residues: CASSRGTSLANEQFF. The CDR3 DNA reads TGCGCCAGCAGCCGAGGGACTAGTCTAGCCAATGAGCAGTTCTTC.

This sequence joins TRBV5-1 and TRBJ1-2; D not certain. V shed 6 bases and J shed 2 bases, with 11 bases lying between them. The CDR3 contains 13 residues. Per germline, CDR1 SGHRS and CDR2 YFSETQ. CDR3: CASTSNPNYGYTF. CDR3 sequence (DNA): TGCGCCAGCACTTCTAATCCGAACTATGGCTACACCTTC.

The chain employs TRBV7-9 and TRBJ1-3; 7 positions agree with TRBD1. CDR3 length: 14 amino acids. Per germline, CDR1 SEHNR and CDR2 FQNEAQ (reference sequence). J gave up 4 bases and V 7 bases, and 7 bases lay outside the gene matches. The CDR3 region is CASTRQGEGNTIYF. The CDR3 coding sequence is TGTGCCAGCACCAGACAGGGCGAGGGAAACACCATATATTTT.

This chain uses TRBV6-1 with TRBJ1-3, with 8 bases lining up with TRBD1. The V segment lost 4 bases and the J segment 3 bases; nucleotides outside the gene matches: 11. Germline CDR1 MNHNS, CDR2 SASEGT. There are 17 residues in the CDR3. As DNA, the CDR3 is TGTGCCAGCAGTGGCACGGGGGCAGGGGGCGGTGGAAACACCATATATTTT. This sequence encodes CASSGTGAGGGGNTIYF.

The V gene is TRBV14, the J gene TRBJ2-7; 10 positions agree with TRBD2. V lost 7 bases and J lost 7; bases outside the gene matches: 7. The CDR3 sequence is 13 residues long. From germline, CDR1 is SGHDN and CDR2 FVKESK. As DNA, the CDR3 is TGTGCCAGCAAAGCGGGAGGGCTTAGGGAGCAGTACTTC. This sequence encodes CASKAGGLREQYF.

The chain employs TRBV30 and TRBJ2-2; perhaps D is TRBD1 or TRBD2 (6 bases each). This CDR3 has 17 amino acids. The ends were cut back, 2 bases at V and 3 bases at J, with 19 bases in the middle. Germline assignment: CDR1 GTSNPN and CDR2 SVGIG (reference sequence). CDR3: CAWSHLVGGSDTGELFF. Here the CDR3 DNA reads TGTGCCTGGAGTCATCTTGTGGGGGGCTCGGACACCGGGGAGCTGTTTTTT.

The chain joins TRBV19 to TRBJ1-5, with TRBD1 matching over 11 bases. The CDR3 has 17 residues. Trimming took 5 bases from V and 4 from J; bases not matched to a gene: 10. Germline lookup yields CDR1 LNHDA and CDR2 SQIVND (reference sequence). The CDR3 spells CASSVHRDRGGNQPQHF. The CDR3 DNA reads as TGTGCCAGTAGTGTTCACCGGGACAGGGGGGGAAATCAGCCCCAGCATTTT.

The chain combines TRBV28 with TRBJ2-6; D may be TRBD1 (5 bases). From germline, CDR1 is MDHEN and CDR2 SYDVKM. Trimming cost V 6 bases and J 0 bases, with 12 bases left between them. CDR3 size: 16 residues. As DNA, the CDR3 is TGTGCCAGCAGCTCAGCCGACAGCTCTGGGGCCAACGTCCTGACTTTC. Protein sequence: CASSSADSSGANVLTF.

This chain links TRBV5-6 with TRBJ2-1, with 8 bases lining up with TRBD2. This CDR3 has 18 residues. V was pared by 7 bases and J by 0 bases, with 15 bases of the junction left unmatched. Germline values: CDR1 SGHDT, CDR2 YYEEEE. This CDR3 reads CASVGSSGSISSYNEQFF. CDR3 bases: TGTGCCAGCGTAGGCTCGAGCGGGAGCATAAGCTCCTACAATGAGCAGTTCTTC.

This chain uses TRBV4-2 with TRBJ1-4; D is uncertain. Trimming removed 2 bases from V and 4 bases from J, with 11 bases in between. The V gene's germline CDR1 is LGHNA and CDR2 YNFKEQ. The CDR3 is 15 amino acids. CDR3 bases: TGTGCCAGCAGCCAAAGTCCACACCTTAATGAAAAACTGTTTTTT. Protein product: CASSQSPHLNEKLFF.

The CDR3 spells CASSLEGFNQPQHF. CDR3 sequence (DNA): TGCGCCAGCAGCTTGGAGGGGTTTAATCAGCCCCAGCATTTT. The chain uses TRBV5-1 and TRBJ1-5, with D perhaps TRBD1 (5 bases). The CDR3 totals 14 residues. Germline V gives CDR1 SGHRS, CDR2 YFSETQ. V was shortened by 0 bases and J by 4 bases, with 8 bases between the two germline ends.

This chain joins TRBV4-2 and TRBJ2-2; no firm D call. The V end lost 4 bases, the J end lost 1 base, and 10 bases lay between the germline ends. Germline V gives CDR1 LGHNA, CDR2 YNFKEQ. The CDR3 is made up of 15 amino acids. The CDR3 sequence: CASSRDMGNTGELFF. As DNA, the CDR3 is TGTGCCAGCAGCCGCGACATGGGGAACACCGGGGAGCTGTTTTTT.

The chain joins TRBV11-2 to TRBJ1-1; D possibly corresponds to TRBD1 (5 bases). CDR1 is SGHAT and CDR2 is FQNNGV in the germline V gene. The CDR3 extends over 14 amino acids. The V end was cut by 2 bases, the J end by 6 bases, with 13 bases between. CDR3 sequence: CASSLPGLSAEAFF. The CDR3 nucleotides are TGTGCCAGCAGCTTACCGGGACTTTCGGCTGAAGCTTTCTTT.

Remarks on this clone: Other DNA sequences in the sample encode the same CDR3. The J gene is TRBJ2-7, the V gene TRBV14; no clear D gene. The V gene lost 1 base and the J gene lost 3 bases, with 10 bases spanning the gap. Germline CDR1 SGHDN, CDR2 FVKESK. The CDR3 extends over 14 amino acids. This CDR3 reads CASSQGLRNYEQYF. DNA of the CDR3: TGTGCCAGCAGCCAAGGGCTCAGAAACTACGAGCAGTACTTC.

This chain connects TRBV9 to TRBJ1-2, with D hard to call. V lost 2 bases, J lost 5 bases, and 10 bases lay in between. This CDR3 has 13 amino acids. Germline-derived CDR1 and CDR2 are SGDLS and YYNGEE. Here the CDR3 reads CASSVSGLYGYTF. The CDR3 coding sequence is TGTGCCAGCAGCGTGTCAGGTCTATATGGCTACACCTTC.

This clone was observed once. The rearrangement links TRBV25-1 to TRBJ2-7, with a possible D match to TRBD1 (7 bases). This CDR3 has 17 residues. CDR1 and CDR2 from the germline V gene are MGHDK and SYGVNS. V dropped 2 bases and J dropped 3 bases, with 20 bases sitting between them. CDR3 protein: CASSETIARQGLYEQYF. The CDR3, as DNA: TGTGCCAGCAGTGAAACTATAGCCCGACAGGGACTCTACGAGCAGTACTTC.

J is TRBJ2-7 and V is TRBV5-6; tentatively, D is TRBD1 (7 bases). Trimming stripped 0 bases from V and 6 bases from J, with 10 bases between. CDR1 SGHDT and CDR2 YYEEEE come from the germline V gene. The CDR3 loop spans 13 amino acids. The CDR3 region is CASSLEQGGEQYF. The DNA for the CDR3 is TGTGCCAGCAGCTTGGAGCAGGGGGGCGAGCAGTACTTC.

This clone was seen only a few times. Distinct nucleotide sequences in the sample also encode this CDR3. The rearrangement uses TRBV6-6 and TRBJ1-2; possibly TRBD1 for D (5 bases). Looked up from germline, CDR1 is MNHNY and CDR2 is SVGAGI (reference sequence). V lost 5 bases and J 5 bases, leaving 12 bases between the germline ends. The CDR3 covers 13 residues. CDR3 nucleotides: TGTGCCAGCAGTCCTACAGGCGATTATGGCTACACCTTC. It is translated as CASSPTGDYGYTF.